These 30 T cell receptor beta chains were all obtained from the same sample, sequenced in a study of OX40 agonist ivuxolimab in advanced cancers. Method: immunoSEQ multiplex PCR; TCRdb's copy keeps in-frame clones and lacks some. The sample has 20,000 or so clones, 65% to 90% seen once. Sequenced material: CD4+ or CD8+ T cells sorted from blood, taken in a trial of the OX40 agonist ivuxolimab. Source of these receptors: an adult with an advanced solid tumor such as melanoma, head and neck, liver or kidney cancer.

This chain links TRBV7-3 with TRBJ1-3; tentative D call: TRBD1 (5 bases). The CDR3 sequence is 20 residues long. Trimming removed 3 bases from V and 0 bases from J, with 24 bases in between. Per germline, CDR1 SGHTA and CDR2 FQGTGA. In nucleotides, the CDR3 is TGTGCCAGCAGCTTCACACCATGGGAAGCTCGGGGCGCCTCTGGAAACACCATATATTTT. Translation: CASSFTPWEARGASGNTIYF.

This clone was picked up a small number of times. This chain uses TRBV11-2 with TRBJ1-1; D gene ambiguous. This CDR3 is built from 14 residues. CDR1 SGHAT and CDR2 FQNNGV come from the germline V gene. Trimming pared 5 bases from V and 4 bases from J, leaving 14 bases between. The CDR3 spells CASSLGVGGTEAFF. DNA of the CDR3: TGTGCCAGCAGCCTCGGGGTCGGTGGCACTGAAGCTTTCTTT.

The V gene is TRBV7-2, the J gene TRBJ2-3; D perhaps matches TRBD2 (6 bases). The V and J ends lost 5 bases and 0 bases respectively, with 12 bases between them. The germline V gene has CDR1 SGHTA and CDR2 FQGNSA. The CDR3 is made up of 15 amino acids. CDR3: CASSQSAGSTDTQYF. The CDR3 DNA sequence: TGTGCCAGCAGCCAATCGGCGGGGAGCACAGATACGCAGTATTTT. Drawing the rest from reference TRBV7-2 and TRBJ2-3, the complete variable domain is GAGVSQSPSNKVTEKGKDVELRCDPISGHTALYWYRQSLGQGLEFLIYFQGNSAPDKSGLPSDRFSAERTGGSVSTLTIQRTQQEDSAVYLCASSQSAGSTDTQYFGPGTRLTVL.

This clone was observed once. The chain joins TRBV14 to TRBJ2-2, with D unresolved. The germline gives CDR1 SGHDN, CDR2 FVKESK. V lost 2 bases and J lost 6, with 10 bases in between. This CDR3 region has 14 residues. CDR3 sequence: CASSQSLVPGELFF. The CDR3 DNA reads TGTGCCAGCAGCCAATCCTTAGTACCCGGGGAGCTGTTTTTT.

This clone was observed a handful of times. The chain has TRBV5-6 and TRBJ2-7; D not certain. This CDR3 has 13 residues. Germline V CDR1 and CDR2: SGHDT, YYEEEE. V lost 2 bases to trimming and J lost 3 bases, with 9 bases between them. The CDR3 nucleotides read TGTGCCAGCAGCTTTGGCACTTTCTACGAGCAGTACTTC. Protein: CASSFGTFYEQYF. Full variable domain (outside the CDR3, taken from reference TRBV5-6 and TRBJ2-7): DAGVTQSPTHLIKTRGQQVTLRCSPKSGHDTVSWYQQALGQGPQFIFQYYEEEERQRGNFPDRFSGHQFPNYSSELNVNALLLGDSALYLCASSFGTFYEQYFGPGTRLTVT.

The CDR3 region has the DNA TGTGCCAGCAGTGAATCCGGGGAGACAGGTCAGCCCCAGCATTTT. The encoded protein is CASSESGETGQPQHF. V is TRBV25-1 and J is TRBJ1-5; a weak D match, TRBD1 (6 bases). CDR3 length equals 15 residues. V lost 1 base, J lost 6 bases, and 13 bases lay in between. Germline loops: CDR1 MGHDK, CDR2 SYGVNS.

The gene calls are TRBV5-4 and TRBJ1-2; TRBD1 is a possible D gene (5 bases). V lost 0 bases and J 4 bases, leaving 7 bases between the germline ends. The CDR3 consists of 13 residues. Germline V CDR1 and CDR2: SGHNT, YYREEE (reference sequence). The CDR3 bases are TGTGCCAGCAGCTTGGGGGGCGGCTATGGCTACACCTTC. Residues: CASSLGGGYGYTF.

The chain links TRBV18 to TRBJ2-3; 14 positions match TRBD2. With V trimmed by 0 bases and J by 3 bases, 8 bases remained unmatched. Germline CDR1 is KGHSH and CDR2 is LQKENI. This CDR3 region has 19 residues. The CDR3 sequence is CASSPPTGLAGVVTDTQYF. The CDR3 coding sequence is TGTGCCAGCTCACCACCGACGGGACTAGCGGGAGTTGTGACAGATACGCAGTATTTT. The full variable domain, with the rest looked up from reference TRBV18 and TRBJ2-3, is NAGVMQNPRHLVRRRGQEARLRCSPMKGHSHVYWYRQLPEEGLKFMVYLQKENIIDESGMPKERFSAEFPKEGPSILRIQQVVRGDSAAYFCASSPPTGLAGVVTDTQYFGPGTRLTVL.

In its sample, this clone is medium-sized. The DNA for the CDR3 is TGTGCCAGTAGTATAGTAGCGGGAGCTCTCAATGAGCAGTTCTTC. It yields the protein CASSIVAGALNEQFF. The chain links TRBV19 to TRBJ2-1; 9 bases agree with TRBD2. This CDR3 has 15 amino acids. Trimming removed 1 base from V and 6 bases from J; junction bases left unmatched: 4. In germline, CDR1 is LNHDA, CDR2 SQIVND (reference sequence).

The chain uses TRBV2 and TRBJ2-7; 8 nucleotides line up with TRBD1. CDR3 length equals 12 residues. V trimming: 10 bases; J trimming: 3 bases; junction bases outside the gene matches: 5. The germline gives CDR1 SNHLY, CDR2 FYNNEI. In DNA form, the CDR3 reads TGTGCCACGGCCGGGACAGGCTACGAGCAGTACTTC. Protein product: CATAGTGYEQYF.

This rearrangement joins TRBV27 to TRBJ1-2; D call uncertain. CDR3 length equals 14 residues. Trimming stripped 5 bases from V and 4 bases from J, with 14 bases between. In germline, CDR1 is MNHEY, CDR2 SMNVEV (reference sequence). The CDR3 sequence is CASSLTTGSYGYTF. The CDR3 DNA is TGTGCCAGCAGTCTGACTACGGGGAGCTATGGCTACACCTTC.

V is TRBV29-1 and J is TRBJ2-3; D gene ambiguous. V was cut by 6 bases and J by 3 bases, with 4 bases left in between. Germline assignment: CDR1 SQVTM and CDR2 ANQGSEA. The CDR3 consists of 10 residues. The CDR3 coding sequence is TGCAGCGTCGGGACAGATACGCAGTATTTT. It encodes CSVGTDTQYF.

This chain joins TRBV5-1 and TRBJ2-1, with 9 bases matching TRBD2. CDR1 is SGHRS and CDR2 is YFSETQ in the germline V gene. The CDR3 runs 16 residues. V lost 0 bases and J lost 7; bases outside the gene matches: 8. The CDR3 DNA reads TGCGCCAGCAGCTTGGTGGGTAGCGGGAGTACGAATGAGCAGTTCTTC. It is translated as CASSLVGSGSTNEQFF.

This clone appeared a single time. The rearrangement links TRBV7-9 to TRBJ1-4; D is perhaps TRBD1 (5 bases). V lost 4 bases, J lost 2 bases, and 11 bases lay in between. There are 15 residues in the CDR3. The V gene's germline CDR1 is SEHNR and CDR2 FQNEAQ (reference sequence). The CDR3 protein is CASSSQGSTNEKLFF. The CDR3 DNA reads TGTGCCAGCAGCTCCCAGGGTTCCACTAATGAAAAACTGTTTTTT.

Only one count was recorded for this clone. This may be a read error: a much more frequent sequence differs by one nucleotide. Other DNA variants within this sample encode the same CDR3. This chain uses TRBV11-3 with TRBJ1-5, with D hard to call. CDR1 SGHNT and CDR2 YENEEA come from the germline V gene. CDR3 length equals 12 residues. The CDR3: CASSLFDQPQHF. CDR3 coding DNA: TGTGCCAGCAGCTTATTCGATCAGCCTCAGCATTTT.

V is TRBV5-6 and J is TRBJ1-6, with a possible D match to TRBD1 (5 bases). Germline V CDR1 and CDR2: SGHDT, YYEEEE. The germline V and J ends were trimmed by 3 bases and 13 bases, with 23 bases remaining between them. This CDR3 comprises 16 residues. CDR3 sequence reads: CASSSLTEGPSGPLHF. Here the CDR3 DNA reads TGTGCCAGCAGCTCATTAACAGAAGGGCCGTCAGGGCCCCTCCACTTT.

V usage is TRBV18 and J usage is TRBJ1-1, with D uncertain. This CDR3 region has 13 residues. V lost 4 bases and J lost 6, with 12 bases in between. Germline V gene sequence: CDR1 KGHSH, CDR2 LQKENI. CDR3 DNA: TGTGCCAGCTCACTGAAACCCTCCGCTGAAGCTTTCTTT. Its protein is CASSLKPSAEAFF. Using reference TRBV18 and TRBJ1-1 for the parts outside the CDR3, the full variable domain is NAGVMQNPRHLVRRRGQEARLRCSPMKGHSHVYWYRQLPEEGLKFMVYLQKENIIDESGMPKERFSAEFPKEGPSILRIQQVVRGDSAAYFCASSLKPSAEAFFGQGTRLTVV.

This clone has more than one count but fewer than ten. This chain joins TRBV7-8 and TRBJ1-5; TRBD1 aligns across 10 bases. The ends lost 6 bases at V and 5 bases at J; junction bases unmatched: 7. The V gene's germline CDR1 is SGHVS and CDR2 FQNEAQ. This CDR3 has 15 residues. Here the CDR3 reads CASSVGQGEHQPQHF. The CDR3 region has the DNA TGTGCCAGCAGTGTTGGACAGGGGGAGCATCAGCCCCAGCATTTT.

The chain links TRBV6-6 to TRBJ2-1; 7 bases line up with TRBD1. CDR1 is MNHNY and CDR2 is SVGAGI in the germline V gene (reference sequence). The V gene end was trimmed by 6 bases and the J gene end by 4 bases; junction bases not matched to a gene: 6. The CDR3 loop spans 14 amino acids. DNA of the CDR3: TGTGCCAGCAGAAGGGACAGCCTTTACAATGAGCAGTTCTTC. This encodes CASRRDSLYNEQFF.

The chain uses TRBV15 and TRBJ2-1, with no clear D. The V gene lost 2 bases and the J gene lost 5 bases, with 4 bases spanning the gap. CDR1 and CDR2 from the germline V gene are LNHNV and YYDKDF (reference sequence). The CDR3 sequence is 12 residues long. CDR3 sequence reads: CATSRWDNEQFF. In DNA form, the CDR3 reads TGTGCCACCAGCAGATGGGACAATGAGCAGTTCTTC.

This chain links TRBV5-1 with TRBJ2-7; D may be TRBD1 (6 bases). Trimming shortened V by 5 bases and J by 0 bases, and 12 bases separated the two germline ends. Germline-derived CDR1 and CDR2 are SGHRS and YFSETQ. The CDR3 runs to 14 residues. The CDR3 DNA follows: TGCGCCAGCAGTTTCCGGACAGTCTCCTACGAGCAGTACTTC. Translation gives CASSFRTVSYEQYF.

The chain links TRBV6-4 to TRBJ1-6; D gene uncertain. The CDR3 sequence is 14 residues long. V was clipped by 4 bases and J by 7 bases, with 11 bases between them. Germline lookup yields CDR1 MRHNA and CDR2 SNTAGT. CDR3 coding DNA: TGTGCCAGCAGTGCAGGCAGTTCGAATTCACCCCTCCACTTT. It yields the protein CASSAGSSNSPLHF.

The gene calls are TRBV2 and TRBJ2-3; TRBD2 might be the D (6 bases). The CDR3 consists of 13 residues. Trimming pared 6 bases from V and 0 bases from J, leaving 7 bases between. Germline V CDR1 and CDR2: SNHLY, FYNNEI. The CDR3 bases are TGTGCCAGCAGCGGGACTAGCACAGATACGCAGTATTTT. Protein product: CASSGTSTDTQYF.

The chain has TRBV13 and TRBJ2-7; 8 bases align to TRBD1. The CDR3 has 13 amino acids. Germline assignment: CDR1 PRHDT and CDR2 FYEKMQ (reference sequence). The J segment lost 4 bases and the V segment lost 2 bases, leaving 1 base of the junction unmatched. The CDR3, as DNA: TGTGCCAGCAGCTTACAGGGGGCGTACGAGCAGTACTTC. Translating gives CASSLQGAYEQYF.

The J gene is TRBJ2-5, the V gene TRBV5-1, with 9 bases that match TRBD2. Per germline, CDR1 SGHRS and CDR2 YFSETQ. CDR3 length: 15 amino acids. The trim removed 0 bases at V and 1 base at J, leaving 1 base unmatched. The CDR3 coding sequence is TGCGCCAGCAGCTTGGTACTAGCGGGCCAAGAGACCCAGTACTTC. Its protein product is CASSLVLAGQETQYF.

The chain links TRBV7-9 to TRBJ1-2, with no clear D. V lost 4 bases to trimming and J lost 4 bases, with 4 bases between them. CDR3 size: 11 residues. Per germline, CDR1 SEHNR and CDR2 FQNEAQ (reference sequence). DNA of the CDR3: TGTGCCAGCAGCTCGGTCTATGGCTACACCTTC. Its protein is CASSSVYGYTF.

The J gene is TRBJ2-7, the V gene TRBV5-4; 9 bases map to TRBD2. Germline CDR1 and CDR2: SGHNT and YYREEE (reference sequence). J gave up 1 base and V 4 bases, and 9 bases lay outside the gene matches. The CDR3 has 16 amino acids. The CDR3 is CASSNKGLAGSYEQYF. CDR3 nucleotide sequence: TGTGCCAGCAGCAACAAGGGGCTAGCGGGGTCCTACGAGCAGTACTTC.

CDR3 in amino acids: CASSIEGPGAGGWNTEAFF. As DNA, the CDR3 is TGTGCCAGTAGTATAGAAGGGCCCGGGGCAGGGGGTTGGAACACTGAAGCTTTCTTT. The gene calls are TRBV19 and TRBJ1-1, with 7 bases matching TRBD1. Germline trimming cut 0 bases from V and 1 base from J; bases unmatched to any gene: 14. The length of the CDR3 is 19 residues. CDR1 is LNHDA and CDR2 is SQIVND in the germline V gene (reference sequence).

The V gene is TRBV9, the J gene TRBJ1-5; a possible D gene is TRBD1 (5 bases). The CDR3 covers 13 residues. Germline CDR1 SGDLS, CDR2 YYNGEE. Trimming stripped 2 bases from V and 7 bases from J, with 10 bases between. The CDR3 is CASSVGGGQPQHF. The CDR3 bases are TGTGCCAGCAGCGTGGGGGGTGGGCAGCCCCAGCATTTT.

This sequence joins TRBV2 and TRBJ2-1; 7 bases fit TRBD2. The germline gives CDR1 SNHLY, CDR2 FYNNEI. The CDR3 totals 14 residues. J gave up 5 bases and V 6 bases, and 7 bases lay outside the gene matches. The CDR3 protein is CASRLRAGDNEQFF. DNA of the CDR3: TGTGCCAGCAGGCTAAGGGCGGGAGACAATGAGCAGTTCTTC.